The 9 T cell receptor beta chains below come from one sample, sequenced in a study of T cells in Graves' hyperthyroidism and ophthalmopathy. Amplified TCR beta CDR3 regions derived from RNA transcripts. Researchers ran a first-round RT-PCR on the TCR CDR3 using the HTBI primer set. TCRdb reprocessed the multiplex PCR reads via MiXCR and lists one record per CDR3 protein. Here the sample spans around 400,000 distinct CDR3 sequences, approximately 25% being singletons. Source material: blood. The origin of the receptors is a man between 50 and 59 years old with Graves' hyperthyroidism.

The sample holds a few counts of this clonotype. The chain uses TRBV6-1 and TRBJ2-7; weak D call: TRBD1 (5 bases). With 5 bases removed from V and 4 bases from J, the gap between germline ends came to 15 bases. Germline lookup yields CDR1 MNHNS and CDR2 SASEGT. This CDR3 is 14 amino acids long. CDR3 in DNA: TGTGCCAGCAGTCTACACAGGTACACATACGAGCAGTACTTC. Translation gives CASSLHRYTYEQYF.

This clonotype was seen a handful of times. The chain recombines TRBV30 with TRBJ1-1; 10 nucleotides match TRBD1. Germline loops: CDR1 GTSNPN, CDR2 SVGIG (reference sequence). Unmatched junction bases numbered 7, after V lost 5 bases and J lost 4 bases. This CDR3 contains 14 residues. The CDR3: CAWAGQGVLTEAFF. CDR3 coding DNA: TGTGCCTGGGCCGGACAGGGGGTCCTCACTGAAGCTTTCTTT.

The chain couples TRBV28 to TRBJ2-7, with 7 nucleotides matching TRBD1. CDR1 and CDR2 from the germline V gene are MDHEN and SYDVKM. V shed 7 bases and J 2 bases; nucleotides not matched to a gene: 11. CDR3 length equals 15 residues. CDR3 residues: CASNNWDSTAYEQYF. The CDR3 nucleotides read TGTGCCAGCAATAACTGGGACAGCACCGCCTACGAGCAGTACTTC. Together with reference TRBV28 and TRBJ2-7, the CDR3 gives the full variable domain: DVKVTQSSRYLVKRTGEKVFLECVQDMDHENMFWYRQDPGLGLRLIYFSYDVKMKEKGDIPEGYSVSREKKERFSLILESASTNQTSMYLCASNNWDSTAYEQYFGPGTRLTVT.

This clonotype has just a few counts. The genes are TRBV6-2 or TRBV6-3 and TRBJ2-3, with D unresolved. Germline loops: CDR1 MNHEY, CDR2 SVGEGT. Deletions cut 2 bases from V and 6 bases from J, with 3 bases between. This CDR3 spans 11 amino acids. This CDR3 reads CASSYVDTQYF. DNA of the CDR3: TGTGCCAGCAGTTACGTGGATACGCAGTATTTT.

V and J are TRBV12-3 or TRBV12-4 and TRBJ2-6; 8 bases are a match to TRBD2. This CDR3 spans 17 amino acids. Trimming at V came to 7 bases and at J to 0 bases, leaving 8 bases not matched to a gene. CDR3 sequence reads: CASKISGMHSGANVLTF. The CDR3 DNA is TGTGCCAGCAAAATTAGCGGGATGCACTCTGGGGCCAACGTCCTGACTTTC.

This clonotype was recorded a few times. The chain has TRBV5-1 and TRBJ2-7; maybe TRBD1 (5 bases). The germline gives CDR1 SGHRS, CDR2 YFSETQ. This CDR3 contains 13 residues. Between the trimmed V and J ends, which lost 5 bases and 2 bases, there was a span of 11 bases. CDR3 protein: CASSLGHAYEQYF. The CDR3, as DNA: TGCGCCAGCAGTCTAGGACATGCCTACGAGCAGTACTTC.

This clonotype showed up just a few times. The CDR3 reads CASSLHQEGTGELFF. The CDR3 region has the DNA TGCGCCAGCAGCTTGCATCAAGAGGGGACCGGGGAGCTGTTTTTT. The chain has TRBV5-1 and TRBJ2-2; possibly TRBD1 or TRBD2 for D (5 bases each). V was pared by 1 base and J by 5 bases, with 12 bases between. This CDR3 spans 15 amino acids. Germline CDR1 is SGHRS and CDR2 is YFSETQ. Using reference TRBV5-1 and TRBJ2-2 for the parts outside the CDR3, the full variable domain is KAGVTQTPRYLIKTRGQQVTLSCSPISGHRSVSWYQQTPGQGLQFLFEYFSETQRNKGNFPGRFSGRQFSNSRSEMNVSTLELGDSALYLCASSLHQEGTGELFFGEGSRLTVL.

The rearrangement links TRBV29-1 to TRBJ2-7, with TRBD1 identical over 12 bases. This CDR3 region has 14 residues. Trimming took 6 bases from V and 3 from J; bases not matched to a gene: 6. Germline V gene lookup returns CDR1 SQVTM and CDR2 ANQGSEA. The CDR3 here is CSVEGTGGVYEQYF. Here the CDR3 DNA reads TGCAGCGTCGAGGGGACAGGGGGCGTCTACGAGCAGTACTTC.

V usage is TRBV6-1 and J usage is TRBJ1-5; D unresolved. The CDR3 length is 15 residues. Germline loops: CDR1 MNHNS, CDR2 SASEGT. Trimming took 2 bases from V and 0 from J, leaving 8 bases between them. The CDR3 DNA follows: TGTGCCAGCAGTGAATACGTTTATAGCAATCAGCCCCAGCATTTT. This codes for CASSEYVYSNQPQHF.